One sample yielded the 16 T cell receptor beta chains listed below, sequenced in a study of T cell changes during pregnancy in multiple sclerosis. TCRdb's table, derived via immunoSEQ multiplex PCR, lists solely in-frame clones and lacks some. Of approximately 50,000 clones in the sample, roughly 95% were seen once. The sample was CD4+ T cells from peripheral blood mononuclear cells, taken in the third trimester of pregnancy. The receptors were sampled from a female donor with multiple sclerosis, enrolled in a pregnancy study.

The genes are TRBV19 and TRBJ1-2; D uncertain. V dropped 2 bases and J dropped 8 bases, with 12 bases sitting between them. The CDR3 is 13 residues long. Germline CDR1 is LNHDA and CDR2 is SQIVND (reference sequence). The CDR3 loop is CASSILPSVGYTF. In DNA form, the CDR3 reads TGTGCCAGTAGTATACTCCCGAGCGTGGGCTACACCTTC.

The chain employs TRBV29-1 and TRBJ2-7, with TRBD1 matching 9 bases. The junction had 10 bases not matched to a gene; V was cut back by 7 bases and J by 6 bases. This CDR3 is built from 13 residues. Germline CDR1 and CDR2: SQVTM and ANQGSEA. The DNA for the CDR3 is TGCAGCGCAGCGGGACAGGGAGTCGGCGAGCAGTACTTC. It is translated as CSAAGQGVGEQYF.

The V gene is TRBV15, the J gene TRBJ1-1, with D perhaps matching TRBD1 (6 bases). V lost 9 bases to trimming and J lost 4 bases, with 15 bases between them. Looked up from germline, CDR1 is LNHNV and CDR2 is YYDKDF (reference sequence). This CDR3 spans 13 amino acids. The CDR3 loop is CATGGQGSTEAFF. The CDR3 DNA follows: TGTGCCACTGGGGGCCAGGGGTCCACTGAAGCTTTCTTT.

The rearrangement uses TRBV28 and TRBJ2-7; 12 bases are shared with TRBD1. CDR1 MDHEN and CDR2 SYDVKM come from the germline V gene. This CDR3 region has 15 residues. V lost 6 bases to trimming and J lost 6 bases; unmatched junction nucleotides: 9. DNA for the CDR3: TGTGCCAGCAGCCTCTCGGGACAGGGGGCGTTCGAGCAGTACTTC. Amino acid sequence: CASSLSGQGAFEQYF.

The chain employs TRBV21-1 and TRBJ1-3; TRBD1 is the table's D call, not checked against the DNA. TRBV21-1 is designated a pseudogene. This CDR3 is 14 amino acids long. This CDR3 is CASSADRVGNTIYF. The CDR3 DNA sequence: TGTGCCAGCAGCGCTGACAGGGTTGGAAACACCATATATTTT.

The chain joins TRBV2 to TRBJ1-1, with 11 bases lining up with TRBD1. J gave up 7 bases and V 9 bases, and 7 bases lay outside the gene matches. Per germline, CDR1 SNHLY and CDR2 FYNNEI. The CDR3 is 13 residues long. The CDR3 region is CASGQGAQLEAFF. The DNA of the CDR3 is TGTGCCAGTGGACAGGGGGCGCAGCTTGAAGCTTTCTTT.

This sequence joins TRBV7-9 and TRBJ1-1; D is unclear. This CDR3 has 15 amino acids. Trimming removed 0 bases at V and 6 bases at J, with 14 bases between. The germline gives CDR1 SEHNR, CDR2 FQNEAQ (reference sequence). CDR3 sequence reads: CASSLAGVIRAEAFF. For the CDR3, the DNA is TGTGCCAGCAGCTTAGCAGGAGTTATCCGCGCTGAAGCTTTCTTT.

The chain combines TRBV5-6 with TRBJ1-2; TRBD1 aligns across 12 bases. Germline V gene data show CDR1 as SGHDT and CDR2 as YYEEEE. The length of the CDR3 is 14 residues. V shed 0 bases and J 6 bases; nucleotides not matched to a gene: 0. The CDR3 is CASSLGDRGHGYTF. CDR3 bases: TGTGCCAGCAGCTTGGGGGACAGGGGGCATGGCTACACCTTC. The full variable domain, with the rest looked up from reference TRBV5-6 and TRBJ1-2, is DAGVTQSPTHLIKTRGQQVTLRCSPKSGHDTVSWYQQALGQGPQFIFQYYEEEERQRGNFPDRFSGHQFPNYSSELNVNALLLGDSALYLCASSLGDRGHGYTFGSGTRLTVV.

The CDR3 DNA is TGTGCCAGCAGCGCTACAGGGCTTCAAGAGACCCAGTACTTC. As protein: CASSATGLQETQYF. The rearrangement uses TRBV7-7 and TRBJ2-5; D is possibly TRBD1 (6 bases). Germline values: CDR1 SSHAT, CDR2 FNYEAQ (reference sequence). The V gene lost 5 bases and the J gene lost 2 bases, with 12 bases spanning the gap. The CDR3 contains 14 residues.

The chain has TRBV28 and TRBJ2-5, with 8 bases fitting TRBD2. V gave up 6 bases and J gave up 4 bases; unmatched junction bases: 13. The germline V gene encodes CDR1 MDHEN and CDR2 SYDVKM. This CDR3 comprises 16 residues. CDR3 residues: CASRPGGATSLETQYF. The CDR3 DNA reads TGTGCCAGCAGACCCGGGGGGGCCACGAGTCTAGAGACCCAGTACTTC.

CDR3 region: CASSPQFTGNNEQFF. The CDR3 nucleotides are TGTGCCAGCAGTCCCCAGTTTACGGGGAACAATGAGCAGTTCTTC. This rearrangement joins TRBV28 to TRBJ2-1; tentatively, D is TRBD2 (5 bases). Germline CDR1 MDHEN, CDR2 SYDVKM. The germline V and J ends were trimmed by 5 bases and 5 bases, with 16 bases remaining between them. The CDR3 spans 15 residues.

This clone occurred a few times. The chain has TRBV9 and TRBJ2-5; D may be TRBD2 (6 bases). V was pared by 4 bases and J by 4 bases, with 17 bases between. This CDR3 comprises 15 residues. Germline V gene data show CDR1 as SGDLS and CDR2 as YYNGEE. CDR3 DNA sequence: TGTGCCAGCAGCCCGGGGGATGTCGGGGGAGAGACCCAGTACTTC. Its translation is CASSPGDVGGETQYF. The variable domain in full, with the rest retrieved from reference TRBV9 and TRBJ2-5, is DSGVTQTPKHLITATGQRVTLRCSPRSGDLSVYWYQQSLDQGLQFLIQYYNGEERAKGNILERFSAQQFPDLHSELNLSSLELGDSALYFCASSPGDVGGETQYFGPGTRLLVL.

This chain uses TRBV7-9 with TRBJ2-1; TRBD2 matches at 8 bases. The CDR3 is made up of 15 amino acids. Germline V gene data show CDR1 as SEHNR and CDR2 as FQNEAQ (reference sequence). Unmatched junction bases numbered 10, after V lost 4 bases and J lost 8 bases. The CDR3 sequence: CASSSSGGSMDEQFF. CDR3 coding DNA: TGTGCCAGCAGCTCCTCGGGGGGGAGTATGGATGAGCAGTTCTTC.

The V and J genes are TRBV28 and TRBJ2-3; 10 bases agree with TRBD2. The length of the CDR3 is 16 residues. J gave up 5 bases and V 2 bases, and 7 bases lay outside the gene matches. In germline, CDR1 is MDHEN, CDR2 SYDVKM. DNA for the CDR3: TGTGCCAGCAGTTTAGCTAGCGGGAGCTGGAAAGATACGCAGTATTTT. Translating it yields CASSLASGSWKDTQYF.

In DNA form, the CDR3 reads TGTGCCACCAAACAGGGAATGAACACTGAAGCTTTCTTT. Protein: CATKQGMNTEAFF. V gene TRBV15 combines with J gene TRBJ1-1; TRBD1 is a possible D gene (6 bases). Between the trimmed V and J ends, which lost 7 bases and 0 bases, there was a span of 9 bases. The CDR3 sequence is 13 residues long. CDR1 and CDR2 from the germline V gene are LNHNV and YYDKDF (reference sequence).

The chain has TRBV7-3 and TRBJ2-7; TRBD1 might be the D (6 bases). Germline V gene data show CDR1 as SGHTA and CDR2 as FQGTGA. CDR3 length: 15 residues. V was shortened by 2 bases and J by 3 bases, with 14 bases between the two germline ends. CDR3 residues: CASSLDWGQGYEQYF. The CDR3 DNA sequence: TGTGCCAGCAGCTTAGATTGGGGGCAAGGCTACGAGCAGTACTTC.